Presented here are 20 T cell receptor beta chains from one specimen sequenced in a study of blood T cell repertoires in COVID-19. Repertoires were generated with immunoSEQ multiplex PCR, while TCRdb's copy carries only in-frame clones and drops some. The sample contains around 84,000 clones, about four fifths of which appear only once. The specimen sequenced was peripheral blood. All receptors derive from a woman between 40 and 50 years old with active or convalescent COVID-19.

This chain joins TRBV29-1 and TRBJ2-3; D unresolved. The CDR3 length is 15 residues. Germline CDR1 and CDR2: SQVTM and ANQGSEA. V gave up 6 bases and J gave up 2 bases, with 18 bases separating them. The CDR3 spells CSVMSGYALTDTQYF. The CDR3 bases are TGCAGCGTAATGTCAGGCTACGCCCTCACAGATACGCAGTATTTT.

The DNA for the CDR3 is TGTGCCAGTAGTCTCCGACAGGGCTGGAACGAGCAGTACTTC. It translates to CASSLRQGWNEQYF. This chain uses TRBV19 with TRBJ2-7; 7 nucleotides align to TRBD1. Germline trimming cut 5 bases from V and 5 bases from J; bases unmatched to any gene: 9. The CDR3 spans 14 residues. Per the germline V gene, CDR1 is LNHDA and CDR2 is SQIVND (reference sequence). The full variable domain, with the rest looked up from reference TRBV19 and TRBJ2-7, is DGGITQSPKYLFRKEGQNVTLSCEQNLNHDAMYWYRQDPGQGLRLIYYSQIVNDFQKGDIAEGYSVSREKKESFPLTVTSAQKNPTAFYLCASSLRQGWNEQYFGPGTRLTVT.

Concerning this clone itself: An end of the junction differs from the germline gene, which may be a read error. V usage is TRBV18 and J usage is TRBJ1-2, with 11 positions matching TRBD1. Germline-derived CDR1 and CDR2 are KGHSH and LQKENI. The CDR3 extends over 14 amino acids. The CDR3 coding sequence is TGTGCCAGCTCACCAACGGACAGGGGGCTAGGCTACACATTC. Protein product: CASSPTDRGLGYTF.

This clone was counted only a few times. The chain couples TRBV28 to TRBJ2-7; tentative D call: TRBD2 (6 bases). The CDR3 contains 14 residues. Per germline, CDR1 MDHEN and CDR2 SYDVKM. The ends were cut back, 6 bases at V and 4 bases at J, with 16 bases in the middle. The CDR3 coding sequence is TGTGCCAGCAGCTTAGGACTACCAAATTACGAGCAGTACTTC. It is translated as CASSLGLPNYEQYF.

The chain joins TRBV28 to TRBJ1-2, with D perhaps matching TRBD1 (5 bases). In germline, CDR1 is MDHEN, CDR2 SYDVKM. The CDR3 is 14 amino acids. V shed 0 bases and J shed 8 bases, with 13 bases lying between them. CDR3 bases: TGTGCCAGCAGTTTATGGTCCAGGGCGGGGGGCTACACCTTC. Amino acid sequence: CASSLWSRAGGYTF.

The CDR3 spells CASSLTGYLANTGELFF. The DNA of the CDR3 is TGTGCCAGCAGCTTGACAGGATATCTAGCGAACACCGGGGAGCTGTTTTTT. The J gene is TRBJ2-2, the V gene TRBV5-6, with D perhaps matching TRBD1 (5 bases). This CDR3 region has 17 residues. The germline CDR1 and CDR2 sequences are SGHDT and YYEEEE. V shed 1 base and J shed 0 bases, with 13 bases lying between them.

V and J are TRBV11-3 and TRBJ2-2; 8 positions match TRBD2. Germline V lookup: CDR1 SGHNT, CDR2 YENEEA. CDR3 length equals 15 residues. Trimming cost V 1 base and J 6 bases; bases outside gene matches: 4. The CDR3 loop reads CASSLVAGTAGELFF. The CDR3 DNA reads as TGTGCCAGCAGCTTAGTAGCGGGAACGGCCGGGGAGCTGTTTTTT.

This clone was observed a handful of times. V gene TRBV28 combines with J gene TRBJ1-4, with D hard to call. V lost 8 bases and J 0 bases, leaving 4 bases between the germline ends. Germline V CDR1 and CDR2: MDHEN, SYDVKM. The CDR3 length is 12 residues. DNA for the CDR3: TGTGCCAGCCGAGCAACTAATGAAAAACTGTTTTTT. Translation: CASRATNEKLFF.

The sample holds a few counts of this clone. One junction end disagrees with the germline gene, perhaps due to a read error. This sequence joins TRBV19 and TRBJ2-6; a weak D match, TRBD2 (5 bases). The germline V gene encodes CDR1 LNHDA and CDR2 SQIVND (reference sequence). CDR3 size: 19 residues. In DNA, the CDR3 is TGTGCCAGTAGTTTAGACGGTTCGGGGTTGGCCTCTGGGGCCAACGTCCTGACTTTC. This gives the protein CASSLDGSGLASGANVLTF.

The chain is built from TRBV27 and TRBJ2-7; 11 positions match TRBD2. Per germline, CDR1 MNHEY and CDR2 SMNVEV (reference sequence). Trimming cost V 4 bases and J 5 bases; bases outside gene matches: 4. This CDR3 comprises 14 residues. CDR3 bases: TGTGCCAGCAGTTCCCGGGGACTAGCGGACGAGCAGTACTTC. This translates into CASSSRGLADEQYF.

This clone was seen once. The gene calls are TRBV4-1 and TRBJ1-3, with 9 bases identical to TRBD1. The CDR3 has 15 residues. In germline, CDR1 is MGHRA, CDR2 YSYEKL. V shed 5 bases and J 4 bases; nucleotides not matched to a gene: 6. CDR3 nucleotides: TGCGCCAGCAGCGCCGGACAGGGGCCGGGAAACACCATATATTTT. Translating gives CASSAGQGPGNTIYF.

The count of this clone is one. J is TRBJ2-3 and V is TRBV5-1, with TRBD2 identical over 13 bases. V trimming: 4 bases; J trimming: 6 bases; junction bases outside the gene matches: 11. Germline V gene data show CDR1 as SGHRS and CDR2 as YFSETQ. This CDR3 contains 17 residues. The CDR3 sequence is CASSAETSGRRVDTQYF. In DNA form, the CDR3 reads TGCGCCAGCAGCGCCGAGACTAGCGGGAGGCGCGTGGATACGCAGTATTTT. Together with reference TRBV5-1 and TRBJ2-3, the CDR3 gives the full variable domain: KAGVTQTPRYLIKTRGQQVTLSCSPISGHRSVSWYQQTPGQGLQFLFEYFSETQRNKGNFPGRFSGRQFSNSRSEMNVSTLELGDSALYLCASSAETSGRRVDTQYFGPGTRLTVL.

As DNA, the CDR3 is TGTGCCAGCAGCCAAGACGCGGTTAGCACAGATACGCAGTATTTT. It translates to CASSQDAVSTDTQYF. The chain has TRBV4-2 and TRBJ2-3; no reliable D call. CDR1 LGHNA and CDR2 YNFKEQ come from the germline V gene. V lost 0 bases and J 0 bases, leaving 7 bases between the germline ends. The CDR3 runs 15 residues.

V gene TRBV11-3 combines with J gene TRBJ1-1, with D perhaps TRBD1 (5 bases). Germline V lookup: CDR1 SGHNT, CDR2 YENEEA. Trimming pared 2 bases from V and 4 bases from J, leaving 8 bases between. There are 13 residues in the CDR3. CDR3 nucleotide sequence: TGTGCCAGCAGCTTAATTCAGGGCACTGAAGCTTTCTTT. Translation: CASSLIQGTEAFF.

The J gene is TRBJ1-5, the V gene TRBV16; a weak D match, TRBD1 (6 bases). Trimming took off 0 bases at V and 2 bases at J, with 8 bases between the two ends. CDR3 length equals 15 residues. Per the germline V gene, CDR1 is KGHSY and CDR2 is FQNENV. The CDR3 DNA reads as TGTGCCAGCAGCCAATCACGACAGGGCAATCAGCCCCAGCATTTT. Amino acid sequence: CASSQSRQGNQPQHF.

This chain uses TRBV5-4 with TRBJ1-4; 9 bases align to TRBD1. This CDR3 is 14 amino acids long. Germline CDR1 is SGHNT and CDR2 is YYREEE (reference sequence). V was clipped by 1 base and J by 8 bases; unmatched bases: 3. CDR3 amino acids: CASSLTGGNEKLFF. Written as DNA, the CDR3 is TGTGCCAGCAGCTTGACAGGGGGCAACGAAAAACTGTTTTTT.

This chain connects TRBV6-5 to TRBJ1-5; 8 positions match TRBD1. The CDR3 extends over 14 amino acids. Germline V gene sequence: CDR1 MNHEY, CDR2 SVGAGI. V was clipped by 4 bases and J by 6 bases; unmatched bases: 5. The CDR3 loop is CASSSGGGGQPQHF. In DNA, the CDR3 is TGTGCCAGCAGTTCAGGGGGCGGAGGTCAGCCCCAGCATTTT.

Regarding this clone: One end of the junction varies from germline; a read error may be responsible. The sample holds other DNA sequences that translate to the same CDR3. The chain combines TRBV20-1 with TRBJ2-1; TRBD2 matches 11 bases. Per the germline V gene, CDR1 is DFQATT and CDR2 is SNEGSKA (reference sequence). The CDR3 totals 17 residues. In DNA form, the CDR3 reads TGTAGTGCTAGTCTAGCGGGGGGACCGCTCTCCTACAATGAGCAGTTCTTC. It translates to CSASLAGGPLSYNEQFF.

V gene TRBV11-3 combines with J gene TRBJ1-1; D is unresolved. The length of the CDR3 is 13 residues. V was trimmed by 2 bases and J by 1 base, leaving 5 bases between them. Germline V gene data show CDR1 as SGHNT and CDR2 as YENEEA. In DNA, the CDR3 is TGTGCCAGCAGCTTAATACAGAACACTGAAGCTTTCTTT. It specifies CASSLIQNTEAFF. Variable domain in full (rest from reference TRBV11-3 and TRBJ1-1): EAGVVQSPRYKIIEKKQPVAFWCNPISGHNTLYWYLQNLGQGPELLIRYENEEAVDDSQLPKDRFSAERLKGVDSTLKIQPAELGDSAVYLCASSLIQNTEAFFGQGTRLTVV.

This chain joins TRBV4-2 and TRBJ1-4; the D gene is possibly TRBD1 (6 bases). From germline, CDR1 is LGHNA and CDR2 YNFKEQ. V dropped 2 bases and J dropped 4 bases, with 23 bases sitting between them. CDR3 length: 19 amino acids. The CDR3 region is CASSQQRAGATALNEKLFF. The CDR3 DNA reads TGTGCCAGCAGCCAACAAAGAGCGGGGGCCACAGCCCTTAATGAAAAACTGTTTTTT.